Reported below is one TCR beta chain. Generated by immunoSEQ multiplex PCR, the TCRdb table keeps only in-frame clones and is missing some. In the table there are about 82,000 clones, about 93% of which are singletons. The sample originates from a study of technical replicates of blood from several donors. The germline gives CDR1 ENHRY, CDR2 SYGVKD. The CDR3 is made up of 15 amino acids. V shed 0 bases and J shed 5 bases, with 13 bases lying between them. The rearrangement links TRBV10-3 to TRBJ1-2; a possible D gene is TRBD1 (6 bases). The sequencing input was T cells isolated from PBMCs. The sequence was obtained from a human donor in good health. The CDR3 DNA reads TGTGCCATCAGTGAGTCCGGGACACCCACTTATGGCTACACCTTC. Its protein product is CAISESGTPTYGYTF.